A selection of T cell receptor beta chains follows, all from one sample in a study of blood T cell repertoires in COVID-19. Sequenced by immunoSEQ multiplex PCR; TCRdb stores in-frame clones only, minus some. The sample has 200,000 to 300,000 clones, approximately 90% seen once. The specimen was PBMCs or T cells enriched from blood (not recorded which). Every receptor here comes from a man between 35 and 55 years old who had recovered from COVID-19. The CDR3 runs from the conserved cysteine through the conserved F or W. Each record gives: D gene, V gene, clone size, J gene, CDR3 protein, CDR3 DNA. D genes are given only for firm matches. A clone size is listed for some rows: how often the clone was seen (once, few, many), or a class if it is expanded.

D: TRBD1; V: TRBV27; size: NA; J: TRBJ1-5; CDR3: CASSPDRGNNQPQHF; DNA: TGTGCCAGCAGCCCGGACAGGGGCAACAATCAGCCCCAGCATTTT
D: TRBD1; V: TRBV12-5; size: NA; J: TRBJ2-1; CDR3: CASGGQGAFNEQFF; DNA: TGTGCTAGTGGGGGACAGGGGGCATTCAATGAGCAGTTCTTC
D: NA; V: TRBV9; size: NA; J: TRBJ1-2; CDR3: CASSVEPTVSYGYTF; DNA: TGTGCCAGCAGCGTAGAGCCCACAGTCTCCTATGGCTACACCTTC
D: TRBD1; V: TRBV5-8; size: NA; J: TRBJ1-2; CDR3: CASSYLRGTGVNYGYTF; DNA: TGTGCCAGCAGCTACCTTCGGGGGACAGGGGTTAACTATGGCTACACCTTC
D: TRBD1; V: TRBV6-5; size: NA; J: TRBJ2-2; CDR3: CASSFPGQSNTGELFF; DNA: TGTGCCAGCAGTTTTCCGGGACAGAGCAACACCGGGGAGCTGTTTTTT
D: NA; V: TRBV6-5; size: NA; J: TRBJ2-7; CDR3: CASSHQGVSSYEQYF; DNA: TGTGCCAGCAGTCACCAAGGGGTTTCCTCCTACGAGCAGTACTTC
D: TRBD1; V: TRBV4-3; size: NA; J: TRBJ2-5; CDR3: CASSQRDRGGETQYF; DNA: TGCGCCAGCAGCCAACGGGACAGGGGAGGAGAGACCCAGTACTTC
D: NA; V: TRBV6-2/TRBV6-3; size: NA; J: TRBJ1-6; CDR3: CASSYSIPDNNSPLHF; DNA: TGTGCCAGCAGTTACTCAATACCAGATAATAATTCACCCCTCCACTTT
D: NA; V: TRBV27; size: NA; J: TRBJ2-1; CDR3: CASSFTGGGLANEQFF; DNA: TGTGCCAGCAGTTTCACAGGTGGGGGACTGGCCAATGAGCAGTTCTTC
D: NA; V: TRBV5-1; size: NA; J: TRBJ2-5; CDR3: CASSHLTGQETQYF; DNA: TGCGCCAGCAGCCACCTGACGGGACAAGAGACCCAGTACTTC
D: TRBD2; V: TRBV28; size: once; J: TRBJ2-7; CDR3: CASSWGLAGALSSYEQYF; DNA: TGTGCCAGCAGTTGGGGACTAGCGGGAGCGCTTAGCTCCTACGAGCAGTACTTC
D: NA; V: TRBV3-1/TRBV3-2; size: NA; J: TRBJ1-5; CDR3: CASSPSPQGQPQHF; DNA: TGTGCCAGCAGCCCTTCCCCCCAGGGTCAGCCCCAGCATTTT
D: TRBD1; V: TRBV5-4; size: NA; J: TRBJ1-2; CDR3: CASSTGQGYYGYTF; DNA: TGTGCCAGCAGCACGGGACAGGGCTACTATGGCTACACCTTC
D: NA; V: TRBV2; size: once; J: TRBJ1-1; CDR3: CASTLSRNTEAFF; DNA: TGTGCCAGCACGCTGTCCAGGAACACTGAAGCTTTCTTT
D: TRBD1; V: TRBV5-8; size: NA; J: TRBJ1-5; CDR3: CASSRSGTGFGNQPQHF; DNA: TGTGCCAGCAGCCGTTCCGGGACAGGGTTTGGCAATCAGCCCCAGCATTTT
D: NA; V: TRBV6-5; size: NA; J: TRBJ2-7; CDR3: CASTTYGPPNYEQYF; DNA: TGTGCCAGCACCACATATGGCCCCCCAAACTACGAGCAGTACTTC
D: TRBD2; V: TRBV7-9; size: once; J: TRBJ2-7; CDR3: CASSLAQGSSGLSYEQYF; DNA: TGTGCCAGCAGCTTAGCGCAAGGGTCTAGCGGGCTCTCCTACGAGCAGTACTTC
D: TRBD1; V: TRBV4-2; size: once; J: TRBJ2-6; CDR3: CASSRRDSSGANVLTF; DNA: TGTGCCAGCAGCCGAAGGGACAGCTCTGGGGCCAACGTCCTGACTTTC
D: TRBD1; V: TRBV4-1; size: NA; J: TRBJ1-1; CDR3: CASSQDLSTGTFNTEAFF; DNA: TGCGCCAGCAGCCAAGACCTTTCGACAGGGACCTTTAACACTGAAGCTTTCTTT
D: TRBD1; V: TRBV11-2; size: NA; J: TRBJ1-2; CDR3: CASSLNTKGQGRNYGYTF; DNA: TGTGCCAGCAGCTTAAACACGAAAGGACAGGGGAGGAACTATGGCTACACCTTC
D: NA; V: TRBV10-3; size: NA; J: TRBJ2-7; CDR3: CAISELSEQYF; DNA: TGTGCCATCAGTGAATTATCCGAGCAGTACTTC
D: TRBD1; V: TRBV14; size: few; J: TRBJ2-7; CDR3: CASSYRQGAYYEQYF; DNA: TGTGCCAGCAGCTATCGACAGGGAGCTTACTACGAGCAGTACTTC
D: NA; V: TRBV5-1; size: few; J: TRBJ1-4; CDR3: CAIAARGCEKLFF; DNA: TGCGCCATTGCCGCGAGGGGGTGTGAAAAACTGTTTTTT
D: NA; V: TRBV4-2; size: NA; J: TRBJ2-3; CDR3: CASSPLTLVRSTDTQYF; DNA: TGTGCCAGCAGCCCCTTAACACTAGTAAGGAGCACAGATACGCAGTATTTT
D: TRBD1; V: TRBV6-6; size: NA; J: TRBJ2-3; CDR3: CASSTGTGQGDTQYF; DNA: TGTGCCAGCAGCACCGGGACAGGACAGGGAGATACGCAGTATTTT
D: NA; V: TRBV9; size: few; J: TRBJ1-1; CDR3: CASSVDSGRSTEAFF; DNA: TGTGCCAGCAGCGTAGATTCAGGGAGGAGCACTGAAGCTTTCTTT
D: NA; V: TRBV4-3; size: NA; J: TRBJ2-7; CDR3: CASSQDTGSYEQYF; DNA: TGCGCCAGCAGCCAAGATACGGGCTCCTACGAGCAGTACTTC
D: TRBD1; V: TRBV2; size: NA; J: TRBJ1-5; CDR3: CASRGGTGMRQPQHF; DNA: TGTGCCAGCAGAGGCGGGACAGGGATGCGTCAGCCCCAGCATTTT
D: TRBD1; V: TRBV6-1; size: NA; J: TRBJ1-4; CDR3: CASSEWTGGEEKLFF; DNA: TGTGCCAGCAGTGAATGGACAGGGGGCGAAGAAAAACTGTTTTTT
D: NA; V: TRBV9; size: NA; J: TRBJ1-1; CDR3: CASSHPTEGRVTEAFF; DNA: TGTGCCAGTTCCCACCCGACGGAGGGGCGGGTCACTGAAGCTTTCTTT
D: TRBD1; V: TRBV5-1; size: NA; J: TRBJ2-1; CDR3: CASSFGTGSFSEQFF; DNA: TGCGCCAGCAGCTTCGGGACAGGGTCCTTTAGTGAGCAGTTCTTC
D: NA; V: TRBV11-1; size: NA; J: TRBJ2-7; CDR3: CASSLKLGLYTYEQYF; DNA: TGTGCCAGCAGCTTAAAGCTAGGACTATACACCTACGAGCAGTACTTC
D: TRBD1; V: TRBV4-1; size: NA; J: TRBJ2-7; CDR3: CASSQTPGQVYEQYF; DNA: TGCGCCAGCAGCCAAACACCGGGACAGGTCTACGAGCAGTACTTC
D: NA; V: TRBV29-1; size: NA; J: TRBJ2-1; CDR3: CSVEAVRNEQFF; DNA: TGCAGCGTTGAAGCGGTCCGCAATGAGCAGTTCTTC
D: NA; V: TRBV28; size: once; J: TRBJ1-3; CDR3: CASSPYRVSSGNTIYF; DNA: TGTGCCAGCAGCCCTTACAGGGTGAGCTCTGGAAACACCATATATTTT
D: NA; V: TRBV29-1; size: NA; J: TRBJ2-2; CDR3: CSIRGGTGELFF; DNA: TGCAGCATACGAGGGGGCACCGGGGAGCTGTTTTTT
D: NA; V: TRBV19; size: NA; J: TRBJ2-1; CDR3: CAVSGWVDNEQFF; DNA: TGTGCCGTAAGCGGGTGGGTCGACAATGAGCAGTTCTTC
D: NA; V: TRBV7-3; size: NA; J: TRBJ2-5; CDR3: CASSLTRQETQYF; DNA: TGTGCCAGCAGCTTAACCCGGCAAGAGACCCAGTACTTC
D: NA; V: TRBV5-4; size: NA; J: TRBJ2-7; CDR3: CASSFSDEQYF; DNA: TGTGCCAGCAGCTTCTCGGACGAGCAGTACTTC
D: TRBD1; V: TRBV10-1; size: NA; J: TRBJ1-2; CDR3: CASNTGQGISYGYTF; DNA: TGCGCCAGCAACACCGGACAGGGTATTAGCTATGGCTACACCTTC
D: TRBD1; V: TRBV6-5; size: NA; J: TRBJ1-5; CDR3: CASSPGDRVQPQHF; DNA: TGTGCCAGCAGTCCCGGGGACAGGGTCCAGCCCCAGCATTTT
D: TRBD1; V: TRBV27; size: few; J: TRBJ2-7; CDR3: CASSEQGKSYEQYF; DNA: TGTGCCAGCAGCGAACAGGGGAAGTCCTACGAGCAGTACTTC
D: NA; V: TRBV6-5; size: NA; J: TRBJ2-7; CDR3: CASSYPPQAYEQYF; DNA: TGTGCCAGCAGTTACCCACCTCAGGCCTACGAGCAGTACTTC
D: TRBD1; V: TRBV29-1; size: NA; J: TRBJ2-2; CDR3: CSVDPDGTGITGELFF; DNA: TGCAGCGTTGATCCTGACGGGACAGGGATTACCGGGGAGCTGTTTTTT
D: TRBD1; V: TRBV6-5; size: NA; J: TRBJ2-4; CDR3: CASSYGDRGQDIQYF; DNA: TGTGCCAGCAGTTACGGCGACAGGGGGCAGGACATTCAGTACTTC
D: NA; V: TRBV4-1; size: few; J: TRBJ1-5; CDR3: CASSQDSGPQPQHF; DNA: TGCGCCAGCAGCCAAGATTCAGGCCCGCAGCCCCAGCATTTT
D: TRBD2; V: TRBV6-2/TRBV6-3; size: NA; J: TRBJ2-2; CDR3: CASSYVGEGTGELFF; DNA: TGTGCCAGCAGTTACGTTGGGGAGGGCACCGGGGAGCTGTTTTTT
D: NA; V: TRBV10-3; size: NA; J: TRBJ1-5; CDR3: CAISEGGDPGNQPQHF; DNA: TGTGCCATCAGTGAGGGCGGGGACCCTGGCAATCAGCCCCAGCATTTT